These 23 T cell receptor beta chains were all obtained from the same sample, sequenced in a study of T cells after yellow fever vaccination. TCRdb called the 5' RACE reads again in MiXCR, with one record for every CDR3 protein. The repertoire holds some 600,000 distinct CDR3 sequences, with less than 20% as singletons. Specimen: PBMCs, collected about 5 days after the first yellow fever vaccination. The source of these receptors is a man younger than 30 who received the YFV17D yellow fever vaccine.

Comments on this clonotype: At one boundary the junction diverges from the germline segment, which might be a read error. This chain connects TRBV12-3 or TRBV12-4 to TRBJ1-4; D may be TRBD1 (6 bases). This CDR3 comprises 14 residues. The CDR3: CASSKQGTTEKLFF. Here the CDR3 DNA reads TGTGCCAGCAGCAAACAGGGAACTACTGAAAAACTGTTTTTT.

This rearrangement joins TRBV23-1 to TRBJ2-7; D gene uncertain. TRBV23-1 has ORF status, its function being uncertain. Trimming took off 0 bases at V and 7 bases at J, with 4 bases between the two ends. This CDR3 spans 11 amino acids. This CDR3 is CASSQSGEQYV. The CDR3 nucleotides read TGCGCCAGCAGTCAATCGGGGGAGCAGTACGTC.

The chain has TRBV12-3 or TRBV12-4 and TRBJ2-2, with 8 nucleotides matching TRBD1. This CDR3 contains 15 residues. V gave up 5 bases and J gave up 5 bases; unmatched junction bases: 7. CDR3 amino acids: CASSLLTGGTGELFF. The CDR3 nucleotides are TGTGCCAGCAGTCTCCTCACAGGGGGTACCGGGGAGCTGTTTTTT.

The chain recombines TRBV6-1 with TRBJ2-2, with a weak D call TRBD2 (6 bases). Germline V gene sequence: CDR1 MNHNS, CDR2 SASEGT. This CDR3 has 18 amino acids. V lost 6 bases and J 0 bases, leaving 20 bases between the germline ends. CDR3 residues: CASRPGLVHTANTGELFF. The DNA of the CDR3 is TGTGCCAGCAGGCCGGGACTCGTCCATACCGCGAACACCGGGGAGCTGTTTTTT.

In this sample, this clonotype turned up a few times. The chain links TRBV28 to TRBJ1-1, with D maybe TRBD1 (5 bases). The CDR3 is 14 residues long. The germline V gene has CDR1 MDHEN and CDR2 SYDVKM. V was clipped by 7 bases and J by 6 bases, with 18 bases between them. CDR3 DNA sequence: TGTGCCAGCACCTCCGGAGGGGCGACCTCTGAAGCTTTCTTT. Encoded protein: CASTSGGATSEAFF. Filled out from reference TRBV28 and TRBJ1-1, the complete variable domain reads DVKVTQSSRYLVKRTGEKVFLECVQDMDHENMFWYRQDPGLGLRLIYFSYDVKMKEKGDIPEGYSVSREKKERFSLILESASTNQTSMYLCASTSGGATSEAFFGQGTRLTVV.

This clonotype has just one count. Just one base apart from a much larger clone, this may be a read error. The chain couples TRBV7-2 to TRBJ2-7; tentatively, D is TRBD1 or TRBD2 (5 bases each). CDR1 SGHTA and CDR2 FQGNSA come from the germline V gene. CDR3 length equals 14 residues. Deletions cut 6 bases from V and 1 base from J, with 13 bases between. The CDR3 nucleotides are TGTGCCAGCAGACCAGGGTGGGGGTCCTACGAGCAGTACTTC. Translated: CASRPGWGSYEQYF.

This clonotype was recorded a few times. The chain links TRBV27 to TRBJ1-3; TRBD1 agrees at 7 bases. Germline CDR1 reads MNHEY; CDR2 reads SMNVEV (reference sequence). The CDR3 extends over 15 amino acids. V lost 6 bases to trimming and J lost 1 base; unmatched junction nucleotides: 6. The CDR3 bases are TGTGCCAGCAGCTCGGGGACAGCTTCTGGAAACACCATATATTTT. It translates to CASSSGTASGNTIYF.

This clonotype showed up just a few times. CDR3 loop: CASSQDPSGVDGEQYF. DNA for the CDR3: TGCGCCAGCAGCCAAGACCCTAGCGGGGTGGATGGCGAGCAGTACTTC. The chain has TRBV4-3 and TRBJ2-7; the match to TRBD2 covers 9 bases. Trimming took 0 bases from V and 6 from J; bases not matched to a gene: 9. CDR1 is LGHNA, CDR2 YSLEER, per germline. The CDR3 contains 16 residues.

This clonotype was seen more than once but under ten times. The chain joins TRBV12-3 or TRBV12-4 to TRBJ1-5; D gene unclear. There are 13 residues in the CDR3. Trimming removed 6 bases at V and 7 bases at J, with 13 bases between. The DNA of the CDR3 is TGTGCCAGCAGCCCAAATCCTGAACAGCCCCAGCATTTT. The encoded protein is CASSPNPEQPQHF.

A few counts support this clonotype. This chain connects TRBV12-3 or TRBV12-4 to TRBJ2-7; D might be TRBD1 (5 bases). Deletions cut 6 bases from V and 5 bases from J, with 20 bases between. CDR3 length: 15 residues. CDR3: CASRSTGAPRNEQYF. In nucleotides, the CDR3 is TGTGCCAGCAGGTCAACAGGCGCCCCTCGGAACGAGCAGTACTTC.

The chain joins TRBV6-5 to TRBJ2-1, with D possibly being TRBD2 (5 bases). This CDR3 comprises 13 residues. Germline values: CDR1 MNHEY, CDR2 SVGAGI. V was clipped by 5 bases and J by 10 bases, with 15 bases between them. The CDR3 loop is CASSHGVNGEQFF. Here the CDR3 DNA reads TGTGCCAGCAGTCACGGGGTCAACGGAGAGCAGTTCTTC.

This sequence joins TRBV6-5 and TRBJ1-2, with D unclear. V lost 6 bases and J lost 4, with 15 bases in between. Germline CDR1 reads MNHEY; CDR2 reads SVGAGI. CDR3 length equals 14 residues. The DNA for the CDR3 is TGTGCCAGCAGCTTACCGTACGGTGTCTATGGCTACACCTTC. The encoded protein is CASSLPYGVYGYTF.

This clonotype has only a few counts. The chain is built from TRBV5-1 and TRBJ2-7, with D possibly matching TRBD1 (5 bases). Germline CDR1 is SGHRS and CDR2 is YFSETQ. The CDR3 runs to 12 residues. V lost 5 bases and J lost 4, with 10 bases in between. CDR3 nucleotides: TGCGCCAGCAGATACGACAGTTACGAGCAGTACTTC. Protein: CASRYDSYEQYF.

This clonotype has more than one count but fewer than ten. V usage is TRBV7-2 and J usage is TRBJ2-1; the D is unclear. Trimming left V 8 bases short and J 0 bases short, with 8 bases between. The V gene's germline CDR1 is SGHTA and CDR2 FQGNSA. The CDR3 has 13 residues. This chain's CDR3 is CASVYDSYNEQFF. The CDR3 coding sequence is TGTGCCAGCGTATACGACTCCTACAATGAGCAGTTCTTC.

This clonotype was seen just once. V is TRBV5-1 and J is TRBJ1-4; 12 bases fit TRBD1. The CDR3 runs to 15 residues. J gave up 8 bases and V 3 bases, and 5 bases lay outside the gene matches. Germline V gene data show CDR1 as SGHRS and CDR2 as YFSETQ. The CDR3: CASSWGGTGGEKLFF. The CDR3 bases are TGCGCCAGCAGCTGGGGGGGGACAGGGGGCGAAAAACTGTTTTTT.

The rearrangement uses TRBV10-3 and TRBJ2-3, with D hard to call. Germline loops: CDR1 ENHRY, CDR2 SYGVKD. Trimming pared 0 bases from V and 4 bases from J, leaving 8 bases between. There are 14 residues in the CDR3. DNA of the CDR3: TGTGCCATCAGTGAGTCACCACCGTCAGATACGCAGTATTTT. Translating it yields CAISESPPSDTQYF.

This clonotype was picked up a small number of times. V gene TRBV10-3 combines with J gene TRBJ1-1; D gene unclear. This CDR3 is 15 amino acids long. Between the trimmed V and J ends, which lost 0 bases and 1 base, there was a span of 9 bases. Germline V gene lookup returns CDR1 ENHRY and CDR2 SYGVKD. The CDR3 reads CAISESRTGNTEAFF. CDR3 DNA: TGTGCCATCAGTGAGTCCCGGACGGGGAACACTGAAGCTTTCTTT.

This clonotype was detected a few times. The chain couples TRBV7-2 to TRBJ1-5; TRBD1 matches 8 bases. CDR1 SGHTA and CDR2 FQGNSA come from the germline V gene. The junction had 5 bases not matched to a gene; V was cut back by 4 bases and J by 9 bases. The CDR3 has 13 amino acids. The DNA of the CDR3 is TGTGCCAGCAGCTCAGGGGGCAGGGCGCCCCAGCATTTT. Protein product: CASSSGGRAPQHF.

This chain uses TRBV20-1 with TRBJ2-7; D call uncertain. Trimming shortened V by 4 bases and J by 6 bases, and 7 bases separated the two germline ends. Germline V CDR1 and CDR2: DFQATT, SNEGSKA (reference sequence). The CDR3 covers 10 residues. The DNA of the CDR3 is TGCAGTGCTAATCCCGGCGAGCAGTACGTC. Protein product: CSANPGEQYV.

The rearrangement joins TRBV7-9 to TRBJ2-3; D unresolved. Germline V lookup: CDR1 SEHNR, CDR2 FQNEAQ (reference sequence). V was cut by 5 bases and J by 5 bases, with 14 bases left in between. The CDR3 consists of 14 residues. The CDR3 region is CASSPPVSQDTQYF. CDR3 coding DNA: TGTGCCAGCAGCCCACCAGTCTCGCAAGATACGCAGTATTTT.

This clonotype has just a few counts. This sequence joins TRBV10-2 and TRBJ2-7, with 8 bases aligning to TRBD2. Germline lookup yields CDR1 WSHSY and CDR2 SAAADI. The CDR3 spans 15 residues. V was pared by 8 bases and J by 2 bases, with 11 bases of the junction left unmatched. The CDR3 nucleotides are TGCGCCAGCGGTAATAACTTAGCGGGGACCTACGAGCAGTACTTC. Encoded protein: CASGNNLAGTYEQYF.

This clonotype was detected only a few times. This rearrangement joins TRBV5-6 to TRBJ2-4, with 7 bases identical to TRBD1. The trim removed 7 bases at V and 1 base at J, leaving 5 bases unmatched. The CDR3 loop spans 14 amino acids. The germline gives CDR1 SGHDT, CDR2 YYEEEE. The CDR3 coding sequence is TGTGCCAGCGGGACAGAATCGGCCAAAAACATTCAGTACTTC. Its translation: CASGTESAKNIQYF.

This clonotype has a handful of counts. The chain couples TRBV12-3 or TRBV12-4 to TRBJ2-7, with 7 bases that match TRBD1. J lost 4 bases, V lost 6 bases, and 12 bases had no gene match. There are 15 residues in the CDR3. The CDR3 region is CASSSGQLGLYEQYF. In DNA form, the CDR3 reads TGTGCCAGCAGCTCGGGACAGCTAGGCCTATACGAGCAGTACTTC.